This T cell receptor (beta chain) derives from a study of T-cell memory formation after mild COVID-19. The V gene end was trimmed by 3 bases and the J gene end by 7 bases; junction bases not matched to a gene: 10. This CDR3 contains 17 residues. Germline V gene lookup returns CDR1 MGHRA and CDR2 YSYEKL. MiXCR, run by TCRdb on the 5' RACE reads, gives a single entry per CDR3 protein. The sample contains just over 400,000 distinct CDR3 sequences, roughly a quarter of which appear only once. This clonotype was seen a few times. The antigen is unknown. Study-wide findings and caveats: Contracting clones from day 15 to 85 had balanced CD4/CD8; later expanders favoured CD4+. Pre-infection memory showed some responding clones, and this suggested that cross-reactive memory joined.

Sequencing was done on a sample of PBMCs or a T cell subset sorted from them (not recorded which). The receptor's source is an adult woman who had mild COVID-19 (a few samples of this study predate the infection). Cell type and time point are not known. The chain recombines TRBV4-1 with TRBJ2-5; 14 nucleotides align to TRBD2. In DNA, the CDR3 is TGCGCCAGCAGCCACCCCGGGGGACTAGCGGGGGCGGGGACCCAGTACTTC. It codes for CASSHPGGLAGAGTQYF.